These 24 T cell receptor beta chains originate from one sample sequenced in a study of beta chain features in type 1 diabetes. Findings and limits, study-wide: People with Type 1 diabetes carried modestly yet significantly shorter TCRB CDR3s in all four CD4+ subsets.

The isolated RNA, all of it, was reverse transcribed, so expressed TCRB transcripts were what got sequenced. Sequenced by immunoSEQ multiplex PCR; TCRdb stores in-frame clones only, minus some. Of 15,000 to 18,000 clones listed, more than 65% are singletons. What these receptors recognize is not known. Sequencing used Tregs from blood. Receptors originate from a man aged 25-45 years with type 1 diabetes.

The rearrangement links TRBV6-5 to TRBJ2-7; TRBD2 aligns across 8 bases. Unmatched junction bases numbered 9, after V lost 3 bases and J lost 2 bases. CDR1 and CDR2 (germline): MNHEY, SVGAGI. CDR3 size: 16 residues. CDR3 coding DNA: TGTGCCAGCAGTTATTCCGGGACGGGGGGGACCTACGAGCAGTACTTC. Translated: CASSYSGTGGTYEQYF.

There are a few counts of this clone. J is TRBJ2-1 and V is TRBV5-6; 12 bases fit TRBD2. The V and J ends lost 1 base and 8 bases, in that order; junction bases with no gene match: 10. This CDR3 is 17 amino acids long. Germline values: CDR1 SGHDT, CDR2 YYEEEE. The CDR3 DNA is TGTGCCAGCAGCTTGATAACCCTAGCGGGAGGGGGCCATGAGCAGTTCTTC. Residues: CASSLITLAGGGHEQFF. Using reference TRBV5-6 and TRBJ2-1 for the parts outside the CDR3, the full variable domain is DAGVTQSPTHLIKTRGQQVTLRCSPKSGHDTVSWYQQALGQGPQFIFQYYEEEERQRGNFPDRFSGHQFPNYSSELNVNALLLGDSALYLCASSLITLAGGGHEQFFGPGTRLTVL.

The gene calls are TRBV12-5 and TRBJ2-1; the match to TRBD2 covers 7 bases. The CDR3 runs 14 residues. Per the germline V gene, CDR1 is LGHNT and CDR2 is FRNRAP. CDR3 residues: CASAAGVVNNEQFF. CDR3 in DNA: TGTGCCTCGGCGGCGGGAGTCGTCAACAATGAGCAGTTCTTC. Full variable domain (outside the CDR3, taken from reference TRBV12-5 and TRBJ2-1): DARVTQTPRHKVTEMGQEVTMRCQPILGHNTVFWYRQTMMQGLELLAYFRNRAPLDDSGMPKDRFSAEMPDATLATLKIQPSEPRDSAVYFCASAAGVVNNEQFFGPGTRLTVL.

The chain combines TRBV30 with TRBJ1-1; TRBD1 is a possible D gene (6 bases). Germline V CDR1 and CDR2: GTSNPN, SVGIG (reference sequence). The V and J ends lost 3 bases and 2 bases respectively, with 10 bases between them. The CDR3 spans 13 residues. The CDR3 coding sequence is TGTGCCTGGAGCGGACAGATTAACACTGAAGCTTTCTTT. Amino acid sequence: CAWSGQINTEAFF.

This chain joins TRBV19 and TRBJ2-5, with no clear D. In germline, CDR1 is LNHDA, CDR2 SQIVND (reference sequence). V was trimmed by 3 bases and J by 2 bases, leaving 7 bases between them. The CDR3 totals 13 residues. The CDR3 loop is CASSMSLQETQYF. CDR3 nucleotide sequence: TGTGCCAGTAGTATGTCGTTGCAAGAGACCCAGTACTTC.

This sequence joins TRBV5-1 and TRBJ2-7; D might be TRBD1 (6 bases). The germline gives CDR1 SGHRS, CDR2 YFSETQ. The CDR3 covers 13 residues. V was trimmed by 3 bases and J by 7 bases, leaving 14 bases between them. The CDR3 bases are TGCGCCAGCAGCTACGGGCCAGACAGGGAGCAGTACTTC. The encoded protein is CASSYGPDREQYF.

The CDR3 DNA reads TGCGCCAGCAGCTTAAATGGAGGGACCTACGAGCAGTACTTC. Protein sequence: CASSLNGGTYEQYF. V is TRBV5-1 and J is TRBJ2-5, with D perhaps TRBD2 (6 bases). The tail of the sequence fits TRBJ2-7 better, so the J call may be wrong. The CDR3 spans 14 residues. CDR1 and CDR2 (germline): SGHRS, YFSETQ.

This clone has just one count. The chain combines TRBV20-1 with TRBJ1-2; D unresolved. The CDR3 extends over 11 amino acids. Per germline, CDR1 DFQATT and CDR2 SNEGSKA (reference sequence). The V end lost 3 bases, the J end lost 8 bases, and 10 bases lay between the germline ends. This CDR3 is CSASPQWGYTF. The DNA for the CDR3 is TGCAGTGCTAGCCCCCAGTGGGGCTACACCTTC.

The gene calls are TRBV10-3 and TRBJ1-1; 7 nucleotides agree with TRBD1. Per the germline V gene, CDR1 is ENHRY and CDR2 is SYGVKD. The CDR3 length is 12 residues. The ends lost 10 bases at V and 0 bases at J; junction bases unmatched: 2. DNA for the CDR3: TGTGCCACGGGACAGCTGAACACTGAAGCTTTCTTT. It is translated as CATGQLNTEAFF.

The rearrangement joins TRBV12-5 to TRBJ2-1; 8 positions agree with TRBD1. Trimming cost V 6 bases and J 0 bases; bases outside gene matches: 4. Looked up from germline, CDR1 is LGHNT and CDR2 is FRNRAP. The CDR3 is 15 amino acids. In nucleotides, the CDR3 is TGTGCTAGTGGCTCCGGACAGGGCTCCTACAATGAGCAGTTCTTC. It is translated as CASGSGQGSYNEQFF.

This clone was seen only once. This rearrangement joins TRBV2 to TRBJ2-5; D uncertain. V was clipped by 3 bases and J by 4 bases, with 6 bases between them. Germline values: CDR1 SNHLY, CDR2 FYNNEI. The CDR3 extends over 12 amino acids. The CDR3 reads CASSDSSETQYF. Written as DNA, the CDR3 is TGTGCCAGCAGTGATTCTTCAGAGACCCAGTACTTC.

The V and J genes are TRBV4-1 and TRBJ1-2; 7 bases are shared with TRBD1. Looked up from germline, CDR1 is MGHRA and CDR2 is YSYEKL. This CDR3 is 17 amino acids long. V shed 1 base and J 1 base; nucleotides not matched to a gene: 9. CDR3 protein: CASSQGRGESYNYGYTF. CDR3 bases: TGCGCCAGCAGCCAAGGCAGGGGGGAAAGTTATAACTATGGCTACACCTTC.

The gene calls are TRBV30 and TRBJ2-2, with D unresolved. V was shortened by 0 bases and J by 7 bases, with 6 bases between the two germline ends. Germline CDR1 and CDR2: GTSNPN and SVGIG (reference sequence). There are 12 residues in the CDR3. Here the CDR3 reads CAWSVRGGELFF. In nucleotides, the CDR3 is TGTGCCTGGAGTGTACGCGGCGGGGAGCTGTTTTTT.

This clone was observed a few times. The chain employs TRBV23-1 and TRBJ1-2, with D perhaps TRBD1 (6 bases). TRBV23-1 is classed as an ORF, of uncertain function. The CDR3 loop spans 15 amino acids. Trimming took 0 bases from V and 6 from J, leaving 14 bases between them. The chain's CDR3 is CASSQSRGGEDGYTF. CDR3 nucleotide sequence: TGCGCCAGCAGTCAATCGAGGGGGGGGGAAGATGGCTACACCTTC.

This chain connects TRBV19 to TRBJ2-2; D is perhaps TRBD2 (5 bases). Germline V CDR1 and CDR2: LNHDA, SQIVND (reference sequence). The V end lost 6 bases, the J end lost 5 bases, and 16 bases lay between the germline ends. The length of the CDR3 is 15 residues. CDR3 loop: CASRSQDSGTGELFF. The CDR3 DNA follows: TGTGCCAGTAGGTCGCAAGACTCGGGAACCGGGGAGCTGTTTTTT.

The chain recombines TRBV27 with TRBJ2-7; 8 nucleotides agree with TRBD1. The CDR3 runs 18 residues. Germline trimming cut 5 bases from V and 0 bases from J; bases unmatched to any gene: 15. The germline CDR1 and CDR2 sequences are MNHEY and SMNVEV (reference sequence). Here the CDR3 reads CASSGMDRAIGRSYEQYF. In DNA, the CDR3 is TGTGCCAGCAGTGGAATGGACAGGGCGATCGGACGCTCCTACGAGCAGTACTTC.

This clone was seen only a few times. This rearrangement joins TRBV19 to TRBJ2-7, with 9 nucleotides matching TRBD1. Germline V gene lookup returns CDR1 LNHDA and CDR2 SQIVND (reference sequence). This CDR3 comprises 15 residues. Losses at the gene ends were 6 bases for V and 0 bases for J; bases not matched to a gene: 6. Here the CDR3 reads CASRTGQGSSYEQYF. DNA of the CDR3: TGTGCCAGTAGAACGGGACAGGGCAGCTCCTACGAGCAGTACTTC. Full variable domain (missing parts from reference TRBV19 and TRBJ2-7): DGGITQSPKYLFRKEGQNVTLSCEQNLNHDAMYWYRQDPGQGLRLIYYSQIVNDFQKGDIAEGYSVSREKKESFPLTVTSAQKNPTAFYLCASRTGQGSSYEQYFGPGTRLTVT.

In this sample, this clone is medium-sized. This chain joins TRBV6-6 and TRBJ1-1; 9 bases line up with TRBD1. The CDR3 extends over 13 amino acids. The ends lost 7 bases at V and 11 bases at J; junction bases unmatched: 11. Germline lookup yields CDR1 MNHNY and CDR2 SVGAGI (reference sequence). The CDR3 reads CASTTRGQGLAFF. In DNA form, the CDR3 reads TGTGCCAGCACCACACGTGGACAGGGGCTCGCTTTCTTT.

V is TRBV19 and J is TRBJ1-2, with TRBD1 matching 7 bases. Germline CDR1 LNHDA, CDR2 SQIVND (reference sequence). Trimming at V came to 5 bases and at J to 8 bases, leaving 14 bases not matched to a gene. The CDR3 is 15 residues long. The CDR3 here is CASSGGTAIAKGYTF. CDR3 sequence (DNA): TGTGCCAGTAGTGGAGGGACAGCCATCGCCAAAGGCTACACCTTC.

This clone occurred a few times. The rearrangement uses TRBV10-2 and TRBJ1-1, with D hard to call. The CDR3 covers 13 residues. CDR1 WSHSY and CDR2 SAAADI come from the germline V gene. V was trimmed by 7 bases and J by 1 base, leaving 10 bases between them. The CDR3 protein is CASMAHANTEAFF. The CDR3 coding sequence is TGCGCCAGCATGGCACATGCGAACACTGAAGCTTTCTTT.

The chain uses TRBV6-6 and TRBJ1-1; no clear D. V was cut by 6 bases and J by 6 bases, with 14 bases left in between. CDR3 size: 13 residues. CDR1 is MNHNY and CDR2 is SVGAGI in the germline V gene (reference sequence). Here the CDR3 DNA reads TGTGCCAGCAGCCAGCAGGTCGGGGCTGAAGCTTTCTTT. It codes for CASSQQVGAEAFF.

The V call is TRBV6-6, the J call TRBJ2-3; 7 bases fit TRBD1. CDR3 size: 14 residues. Germline trimming cut 2 bases from V and 4 bases from J; bases unmatched to any gene: 3. Germline assignment: CDR1 MNHNY and CDR2 SVGAGI (reference sequence). The CDR3 loop is CASSYRGPPDTQYF. The DNA of the CDR3 is TGTGCCAGCAGTTACAGGGGGCCCCCAGATACGCAGTATTTT.

This clone showed up just a few times. The chain links TRBV6-6 to TRBJ2-2; no reliable D call. Per germline, CDR1 MNHNY and CDR2 SVGAGI (reference sequence). The CDR3 loop spans 14 amino acids. V was clipped by 3 bases and J by 5 bases, with 10 bases between them. CDR3 sequence reads: CASSYPGWTGELFF. The CDR3, as DNA: TGTGCCAGCAGTTATCCAGGATGGACCGGGGAGCTGTTTTTT.

The chain links TRBV30 to TRBJ1-2, with D possibly being TRBD1 (5 bases). Germline V CDR1 and CDR2: GTSNPN, SVGIG (reference sequence). Between the trimmed V and J ends, which lost 0 bases and 7 bases, there was a span of 18 bases. CDR3 length equals 15 residues. The CDR3 DNA reads TGTGCCTGGAGTGTCCCCTCGACAGCCTCAGGTGGCTACACCTTC. It codes for CAWSVPSTASGGYTF.